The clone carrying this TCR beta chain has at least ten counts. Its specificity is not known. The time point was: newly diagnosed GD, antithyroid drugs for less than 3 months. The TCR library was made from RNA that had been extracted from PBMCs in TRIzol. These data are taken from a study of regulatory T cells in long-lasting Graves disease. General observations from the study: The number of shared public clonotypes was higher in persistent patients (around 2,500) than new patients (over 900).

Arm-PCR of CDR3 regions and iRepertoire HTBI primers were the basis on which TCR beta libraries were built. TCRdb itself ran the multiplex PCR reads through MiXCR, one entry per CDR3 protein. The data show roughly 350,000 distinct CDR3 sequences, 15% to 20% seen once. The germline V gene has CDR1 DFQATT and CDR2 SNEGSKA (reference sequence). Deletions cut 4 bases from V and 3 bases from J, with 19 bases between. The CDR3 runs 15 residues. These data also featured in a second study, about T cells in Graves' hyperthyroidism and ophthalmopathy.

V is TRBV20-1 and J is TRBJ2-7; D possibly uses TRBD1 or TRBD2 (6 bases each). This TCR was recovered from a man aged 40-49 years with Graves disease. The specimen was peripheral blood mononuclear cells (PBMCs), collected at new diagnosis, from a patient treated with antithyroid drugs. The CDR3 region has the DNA TGCAGTGCTAACCAACCTAGTGGGGGGCTCTACGAGCAGTACTTC. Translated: CSANQPSGGLYEQYF.